Below, one T cell receptor beta chain is given with its context. Its antigen is undetermined. The entry originates in a study of CD8+ T cells in alopecia areata. As for the study in general: Each day, treated patients took oral tofacitinib twice, at 5 to 10 mg per dose. Tofacitinib continued for 6 to 18 months and was then withheld for 6 months. General observations from the study: Clonality in lesional scalp, especially alopecia totalis/universalis, exceeded that of normal scalp.

As the sequencing template, cDNA was produced by extracting RNA and reverse transcribing it. Sequenced by immunoSEQ multiplex PCR; TCRdb stores in-frame clones only, minus some. Among roughly 200,000 clones listed, roughly 65% were seen once. Germline assignment: CDR1 SGHVS and CDR2 FQNEAQ. The CDR3 consists of 14 residues. The V end was cut by 1 base, the J end by 5 bases, with 11 bases between. The source material was CD4+ T cells sorted from blood, sampled at week 0. The sequence derives from a human donor with alopecia areata. This chain links TRBV7-8 with TRBJ1-2, with D perhaps TRBD1 (5 bases). CDR3 in amino acids: CASSLDETAYGYTF. CDR3 bases: TGTGCCAGCAGCTTAGATGAGACAGCTTATGGCTACACCTTC. The full variable domain, rest sourced from reference TRBV7-8 and TRBJ1-2, is GAGVSQSPRYKVAKRGQDVALRCDPISGHVSLFWYQQALGQGPEFLTYFQNEAQLDKSGLPSDRFFAERPEGSVSTLKIQRTQQEDSAVYLCASSLDETAYGYTFGSGTRLTVV.